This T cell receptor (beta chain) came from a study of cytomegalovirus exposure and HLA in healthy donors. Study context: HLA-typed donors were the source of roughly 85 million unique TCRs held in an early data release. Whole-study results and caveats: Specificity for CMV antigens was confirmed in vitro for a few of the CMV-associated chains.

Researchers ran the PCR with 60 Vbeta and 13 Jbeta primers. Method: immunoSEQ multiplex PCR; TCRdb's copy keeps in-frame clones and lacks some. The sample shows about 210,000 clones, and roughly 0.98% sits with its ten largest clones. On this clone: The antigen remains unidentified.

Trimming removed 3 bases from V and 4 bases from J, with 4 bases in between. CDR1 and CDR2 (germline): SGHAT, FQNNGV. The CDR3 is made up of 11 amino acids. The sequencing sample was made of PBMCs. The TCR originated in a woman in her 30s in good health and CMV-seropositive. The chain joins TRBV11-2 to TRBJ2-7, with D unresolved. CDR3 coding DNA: TGTGCCAGCAGCTTTATTTACGAGCAGTACTTC. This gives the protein CASSFIYEQYF.